These T cell receptor beta chains were read from a single sample in a study of cytomegalovirus exposure and HLA in healthy donors. Sequenced by immunoSEQ multiplex PCR; TCRdb stores in-frame clones only, minus some. The data hold 160,000 or so clones, with roughly 80% observed a single time. Sequencing used PBMCs. These receptors originate from a male donor in good health and CMV-seropositive. Both conserved end residues are part of each CDR3. A D gene is named only where the DNA matches it firmly. Size is stated for part of the rows, as once, few or many counts, or as a class when the clone is expanded.

TRBV11-2	TRBJ2-3	few	-	TGTGCCAGCAGCTCCAACACAGATACGCAGTATTTT	CASSSNTDTQYF
TRBV14	TRBJ2-7	once	TRBD1	TGTGCCAGCAGCCAGGGGACAGGGGGCATCGAGCAGTACTTC	CASSQGTGGIEQYF
TRBV30	TRBJ2-5	-	TRBD2	TGTGCCTGGAGTACCCGTTTGAGCGGGAAAGAGACCCAGTACTTC	CAWSTRLSGKETQYF
TRBV5-4	TRBJ2-7	-	-	TGTGCCAGCAGCTTAGCAAACCTTAGCCCCTACGAGCAGTACTTC	CASSLANLSPYEQYF
TRBV5-4	TRBJ2-7	-	TRBD2	TGTGCCAGCCTGGTGCGCGGGAGTGGGGACGAGCAGTACTTC	CASLVRGSGDEQYF
TRBV4-1	TRBJ2-3	-	-	TGCGCCAGCAGCCAAGATCAGGGAAGGGGAAGCACAGATACGCAGTATTTT	CASSQDQGRGSTDTQYF
TRBV5-1	TRBJ1-1	-	-	TGCGCCAGCAGCTTGGGCGGGGTGGACACTGAAGCTTTCTTT	CASSLGGVDTEAFF
TRBV5-1	TRBJ2-6	-	TRBD2	TGCGCCAGCAGCTCGGGGGGCTCTGGGGCCAACGTCCTGACTTTC	CASSSGGSGANVLTF
TRBV18	TRBJ2-2	-	TRBD1	TGTGCCAGCTCACAGGGACAGACCACCGGGGAGCTGTTTTTT	CASSQGQTTGELFF
TRBV28	TRBJ2-2	-	-	TGTGCCAGCAGCCCGGCCAGGGCGAACACCGGGGAGCTGTTTTTT	CASSPARANTGELFF
TRBV28	TRBJ2-1	-	-	TGTGCCAGCAGTTTATGGGGGCGCGCCTACAATGAGCAGTTCTTC	CASSLWGRAYNEQFF
TRBV18	TRBJ2-7	-	TRBD2	TGTGCCAGCTCACCGGTTAGCGGGAGTCCCTACGAGCAGTACTTC	CASSPVSGSPYEQYF
TRBV18	TRBJ1-1	-	TRBD1	TGTGCCAGCTCGCCAAACAGGGGTGAAGCTTTCTTT	CASSPNRGEAFF
TRBV28	TRBJ2-7	-	-	TGTGCCAGCAGCACATACGAGCAGTACTTC	CASSTYEQYF
TRBV10-3	TRBJ1-5	-	-	TGTGCCATCAGAGGGGATTTCAATCAGCCCCAGCATTTT	CAIRGDFNQPQHF
TRBV4-3	TRBJ2-3	-	TRBD1	TGCGCCAGCAGCCAGGCCGGGACAGGGGGTCCAGATACGCAGTATTTT	CASSQAGTGGPDTQYF
TRBV4-3	TRBJ2-1	-	TRBD1	TGCGCCAGCAGCCAAGAATCGGGACAGGGGGCCGTTTATGAGCAGTTCTTC	CASSQESGQGAVYEQFF
TRBV5-4	TRBJ1-2	-	-	TGTGCCAGCAGCCTTGAGGGGGGGATGGACTATGGCTACACCTTC	CASSLEGGMDYGYTF
TRBV9	TRBJ1-2	-	TRBD1	TGTGCCAGCAGCGGATCCGGGACAGTTGGCTATGGCTACACCTTC	CASSGSGTVGYGYTF
TRBV28	TRBJ1-2	-	-	TGTGCCAGCAGTTTGCAGCAGGGGTTCGGTGGCTACACCTTC	CASSLQQGFGGYTF
TRBV7-2	TRBJ1-1	few	TRBD1	TGTGCCAGCAGCTTCACAGGGGACACTGAAGCTTTCTTT	CASSFTGDTEAFF
TRBV14	TRBJ2-1	few	TRBD2	TGTGCCAGCAGCCAAGATTACCCCCTACTAGCGGCGAGCTCCTACAATGAGCAGTTCTTC	CASSQDYPLLAASSYNEQFF
TRBV5-8	TRBJ2-5	-	TRBD1	TGTGCCAGCAGCTTGGTGTCAGGGGGAGAGACCCAGTACTTC	CASSLVSGGETQYF
TRBV4-1	TRBJ1-2	-	-	TGCGCCAGCAGCCAAGATTCCGGTTTCTACGCGTATGGCTACACCTTC	CASSQDSGFYAYGYTF
TRBV5-1	TRBJ1-1	-	-	TGCGCCAGCAGCTTAGAGGGCGCAAGGACTGAAGCTTTCTTT	CASSLEGARTEAFF
TRBV19	TRBJ1-2	-	TRBD1	TGTGCCAGTAGTATAAAGGACAGGGGAAGAGGCTACACCTTC	CASSIKDRGRGYTF
TRBV10-1	TRBJ1-1	-	-	TGCGCCAGCAGGGAGGGGAGGGGGACTGAAGCTTTCTTT	CASREGRGTEAFF
TRBV14	TRBJ2-1	-	TRBD1	TGTGCCAGCACCACCCAAGGGGGACAGGGACCCTACAATGAGCAGTTCTTC	CASTTQGGQGPYNEQFF
TRBV7-6	TRBJ1-1	-	-	TGTGCCAGCAGCTTAGGACAGCCGGAAAACACTGAAGCTTTCTTT	CASSLGQPENTEAFF
TRBV11-2	TRBJ1-3	-	-	TGTGCCAGCAGCTACAGTGGAAACACCATATATTTT	CASSYSGNTIYF
TRBV18	TRBJ1-1	-	-	TGTGCCAGCTCACAGGGGATGAACACTGAAGCTTTCTTT	CASSQGMNTEAFF
TRBV7-2	TRBJ2-7	-	-	TGTGCCAGCAGCTTCGCCAGGGGCTCCTACGAGCAGTACTTC	CASSFARGSYEQYF
TRBV7-2	TRBJ1-2	-	-	TGTGCCAGCAGCTTAGGACGTGAGCAGGCAGGTGGCTACACCTTC	CASSLGREQAGGYTF
TRBV14	TRBJ2-1	-	TRBD2	TGTGCCAGCAGCCAAAACGGGGGGGCCAGGAATGAGCAGTTCTTC	CASSQNGGARNEQFF
TRBV5-1	TRBJ2-2	-	TRBD1	TGCGCCAGCAGCTTCGGGACAGAGGACGGGGAGCTGTTTTTT	CASSFGTEDGELFF
TRBV9	TRBJ1-2	once	-	TGTGCCAGCAGCGCCGGCGGAGCTAACTATGGCTACACCTTC	CASSAGGANYGYTF
TRBV27	TRBJ2-2	-	TRBD2	TGTGCCAGCAGTTTACGAGCGGGAGTAAAGAACACCGGGGAGCTGTTTTTT	CASSLRAGVKNTGELFF
TRBV5-6	TRBJ1-1	-	-	TGTGCCAGCAGTTCAAACACTGAAGCTTTCTTT	CASSSNTEAFF
TRBV28	TRBJ2-1	-	-	TGTGCCAGCAGTTTTAGTGGAGGAGGGGTCGATGAGCAGTTCTTC	CASSFSGGGVDEQFF
TRBV7-9	TRBJ2-7	-	-	TGTGCCAGCAGCCCTGCCGAGACAGACGGCGAGCAGTACTTC	CASSPAETDGEQYF
TRBV5-1	TRBJ2-1	-	TRBD1	TGCGCCAGCAGCTTGAATGGACAGGGGGCAGGCAATGAGCAGTTCTTC	CASSLNGQGAGNEQFF
TRBV15	TRBJ2-5	-	-	TGTGCCACCAGCAGGGGAGGGGGGGCGACCCAGTACTTC	CATSRGGGATQYF
TRBV10-1	TRBJ2-2	-	-	TGCGCCAGCAGTGAGTCAGGGGTAGGCTGGACCGGGGAGCTGTTTTTT	CASSESGVGWTGELFF
TRBV5-1	TRBJ2-3	-	-	TGCGCCAGCAGCTTCGGACAGAGCACAGATACGCAGTATTTT	CASSFGQSTDTQYF
TRBV7-6	TRBJ1-2	-	-	TGTGCCAGCGGGGCGACAGGCGATAACTATGGCTACACCTTC	CASGATGDNYGYTF